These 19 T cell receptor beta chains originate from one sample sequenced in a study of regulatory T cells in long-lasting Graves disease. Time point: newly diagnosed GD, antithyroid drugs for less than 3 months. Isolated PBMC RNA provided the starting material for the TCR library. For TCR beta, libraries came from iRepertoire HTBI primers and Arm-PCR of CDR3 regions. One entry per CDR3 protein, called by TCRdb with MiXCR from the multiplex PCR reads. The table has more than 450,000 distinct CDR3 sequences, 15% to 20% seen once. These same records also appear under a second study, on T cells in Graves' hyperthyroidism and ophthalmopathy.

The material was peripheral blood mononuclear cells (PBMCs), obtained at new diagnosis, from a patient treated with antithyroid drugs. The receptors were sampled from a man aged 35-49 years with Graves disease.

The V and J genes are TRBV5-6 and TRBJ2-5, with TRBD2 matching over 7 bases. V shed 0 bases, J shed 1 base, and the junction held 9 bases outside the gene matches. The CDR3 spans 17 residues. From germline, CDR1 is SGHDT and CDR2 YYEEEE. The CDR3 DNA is TGTGCCAGCAGCTTGGAGTTAGGGTCTAGCGGCCAAGAGACCCAGTACTTC. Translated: CASSLELGSSGQETQYF.

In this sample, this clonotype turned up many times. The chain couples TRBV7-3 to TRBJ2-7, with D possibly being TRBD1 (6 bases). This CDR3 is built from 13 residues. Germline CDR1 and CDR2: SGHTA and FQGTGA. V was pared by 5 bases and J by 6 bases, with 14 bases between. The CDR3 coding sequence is TGTGCCAGCAGCGAACACAGGGTAGCCGAGCAGTACTTC. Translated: CASSEHRVAEQYF.

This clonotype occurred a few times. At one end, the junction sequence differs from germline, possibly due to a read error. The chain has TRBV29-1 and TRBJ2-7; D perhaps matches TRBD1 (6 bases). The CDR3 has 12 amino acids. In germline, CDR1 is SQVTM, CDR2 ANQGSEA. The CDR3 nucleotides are TGCAGCGTGGAACTACAGGGCTACGAGCAGTGCTTC. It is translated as CSVELQGYEQCF.

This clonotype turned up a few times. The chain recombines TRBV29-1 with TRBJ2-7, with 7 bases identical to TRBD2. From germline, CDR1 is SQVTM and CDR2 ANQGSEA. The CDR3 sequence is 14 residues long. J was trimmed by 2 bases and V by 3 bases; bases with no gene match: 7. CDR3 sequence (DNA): TGCAGCGTTGAGATTAGCGGGCCCACCTACGAGCAGTACTTC. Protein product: CSVEISGPTYEQYF.

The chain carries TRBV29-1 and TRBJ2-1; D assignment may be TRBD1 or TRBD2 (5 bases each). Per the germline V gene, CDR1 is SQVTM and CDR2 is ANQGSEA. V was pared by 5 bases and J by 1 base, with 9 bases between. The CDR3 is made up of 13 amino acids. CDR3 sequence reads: CSVFGGSYNEQFF. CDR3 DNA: TGCAGCGTTTTTGGGGGATCCTACAATGAGCAGTTCTTC.

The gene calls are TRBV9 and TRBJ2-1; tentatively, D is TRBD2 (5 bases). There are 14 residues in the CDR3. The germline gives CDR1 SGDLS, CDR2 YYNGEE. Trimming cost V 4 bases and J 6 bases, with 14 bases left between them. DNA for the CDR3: TGTGCCAGCAGCCCCCGGCTAGCCTCCAATGAGCAGTTCTTC. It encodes CASSPRLASNEQFF. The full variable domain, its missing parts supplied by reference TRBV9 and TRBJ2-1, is DSGVTQTPKHLITATGQRVTLRCSPRSGDLSVYWYQQSLDQGLQFLIQYYNGEERAKGNILERFSAQQFPDLHSELNLSSLELGDSALYFCASSPRLASNEQFFGPGTRLTVL.

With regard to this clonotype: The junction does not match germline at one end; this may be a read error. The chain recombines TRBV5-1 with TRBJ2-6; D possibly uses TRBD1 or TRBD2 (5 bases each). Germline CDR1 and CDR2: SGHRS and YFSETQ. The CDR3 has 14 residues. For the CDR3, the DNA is TGCGCCAGCAGCGGAGGCTCTGGGGCCAGCGTCCTGACTTTC. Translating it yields CASSGGSGASVLTF.

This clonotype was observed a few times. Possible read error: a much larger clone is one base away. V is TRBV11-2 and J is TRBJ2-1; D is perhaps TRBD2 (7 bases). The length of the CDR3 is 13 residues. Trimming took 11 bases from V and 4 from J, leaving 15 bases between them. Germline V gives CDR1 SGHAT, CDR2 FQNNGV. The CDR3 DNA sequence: TGTGCCTCACGGGGGGCAGTTTACAATGAGCAGTTCTTC. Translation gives CASRGAVYNEQFF. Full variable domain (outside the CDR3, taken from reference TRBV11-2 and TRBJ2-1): EAGVAQSPRYKIIEKRQSVAFWCNPISGHATLYWYQQILGQGPKLLIQFQNNGVVDDSQLPKDRFSAERLKGVDSTLKIQPAKLEDSAVYLCASRGAVYNEQFFGPGTRLTVL.

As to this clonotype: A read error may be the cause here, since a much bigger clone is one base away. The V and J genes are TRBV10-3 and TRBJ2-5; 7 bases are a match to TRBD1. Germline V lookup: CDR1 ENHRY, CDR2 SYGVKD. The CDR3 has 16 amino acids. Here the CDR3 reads CATSDGNPGQQETQYF. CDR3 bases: TGTGCCACCAGTGACGGAAATCCGGGACAGCAAGAGACCCAGTACTTC.

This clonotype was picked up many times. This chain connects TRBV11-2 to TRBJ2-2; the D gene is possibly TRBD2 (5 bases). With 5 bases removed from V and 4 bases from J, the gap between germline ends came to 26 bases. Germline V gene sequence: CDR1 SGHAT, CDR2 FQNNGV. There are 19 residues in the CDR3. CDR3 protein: CASSTQTLPRTVPTGELFF. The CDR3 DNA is TGTGCCAGCAGCACGCAGACACTCCCACGGACTGTCCCCACCGGGGAGCTGTTTTTT.

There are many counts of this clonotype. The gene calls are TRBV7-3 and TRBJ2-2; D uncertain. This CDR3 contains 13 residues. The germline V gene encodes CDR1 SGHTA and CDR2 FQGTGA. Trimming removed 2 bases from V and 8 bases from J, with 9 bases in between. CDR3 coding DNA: TGTGCCAGCAGCTTAGGGATGGAAGGGGAGCTGTTTTTT. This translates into CASSLGMEGELFF.

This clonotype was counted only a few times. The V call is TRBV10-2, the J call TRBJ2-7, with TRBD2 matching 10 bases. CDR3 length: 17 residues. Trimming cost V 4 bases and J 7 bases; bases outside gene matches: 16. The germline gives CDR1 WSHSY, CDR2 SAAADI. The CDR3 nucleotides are TGCGCCAGCAGTGGCCCCCCCCTACTAGCGGGGAATGGGGAGCAGTACTTC. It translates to CASSGPPLLAGNGEQYF.

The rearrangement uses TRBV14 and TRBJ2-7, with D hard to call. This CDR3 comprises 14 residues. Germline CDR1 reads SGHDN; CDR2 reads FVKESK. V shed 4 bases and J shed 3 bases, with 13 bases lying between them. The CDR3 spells CASSPLGRSYEQYF. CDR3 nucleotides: TGTGCCAGCAGCCCCCTAGGACGGAGCTACGAGCAGTACTTC.

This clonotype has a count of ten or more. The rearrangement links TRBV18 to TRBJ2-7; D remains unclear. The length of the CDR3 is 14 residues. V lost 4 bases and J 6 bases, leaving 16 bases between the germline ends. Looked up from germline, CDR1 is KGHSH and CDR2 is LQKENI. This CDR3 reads CASSRGQFGVEQYF. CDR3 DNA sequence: TGTGCCAGCTCACGAGGCCAGTTTGGGGTCGAGCAGTACTTC. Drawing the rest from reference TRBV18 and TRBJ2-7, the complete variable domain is NAGVMQNPRHLVRRRGQEARLRCSPMKGHSHVYWYRQLPEEGLKFMVYLQKENIIDESGMPKERFSAEFPKEGPSILRIQQVVRGDSAAYFCASSRGQFGVEQYFGPGTRLTVT.

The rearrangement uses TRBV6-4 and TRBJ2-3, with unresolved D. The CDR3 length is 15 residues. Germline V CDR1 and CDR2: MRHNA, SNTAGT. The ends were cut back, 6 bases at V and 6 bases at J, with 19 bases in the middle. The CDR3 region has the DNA TGTGCCAGCAGCCCCACTGCCTTGGAGATGGATACGCAGTATTTT. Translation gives CASSPTALEMDTQYF.

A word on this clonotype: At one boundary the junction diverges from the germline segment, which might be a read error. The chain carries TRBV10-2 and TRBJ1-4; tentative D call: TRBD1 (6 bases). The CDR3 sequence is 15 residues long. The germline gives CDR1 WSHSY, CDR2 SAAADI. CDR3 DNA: TGTGCCAGCAGTCCAACCGGAGGGGGAAATGAAAAACTGTTTTTT. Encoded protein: CASSPTGGGNEKLFF.

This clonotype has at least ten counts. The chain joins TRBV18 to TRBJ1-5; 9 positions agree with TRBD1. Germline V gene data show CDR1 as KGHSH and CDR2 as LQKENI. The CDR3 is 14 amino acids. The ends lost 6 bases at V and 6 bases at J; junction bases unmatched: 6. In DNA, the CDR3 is TGTGCCAGCTCTGACACAGGGGGCGGTCAGCCCCAGCATTTT. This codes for CASSDTGGGQPQHF.

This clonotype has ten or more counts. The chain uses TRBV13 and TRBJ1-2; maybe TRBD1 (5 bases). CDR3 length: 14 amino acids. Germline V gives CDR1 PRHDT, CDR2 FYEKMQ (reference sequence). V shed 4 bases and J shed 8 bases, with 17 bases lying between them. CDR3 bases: TGTGCCAGCAGCTCCTCCGGGACGGGGGGGGGCTACACCTTC. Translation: CASSSSGTGGGYTF.

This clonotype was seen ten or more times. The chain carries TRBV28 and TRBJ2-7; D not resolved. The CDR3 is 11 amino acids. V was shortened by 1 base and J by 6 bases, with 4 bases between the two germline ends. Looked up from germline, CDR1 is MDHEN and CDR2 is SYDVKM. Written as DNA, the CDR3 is TGTGCCAGCAGTTTATTTGGCGAGCAGTACTTC. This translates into CASSLFGEQYF.